This T cell receptor beta chain was retrieved from a study of Ad26.COV2.S vaccination and SARS-CoV-2 variants. The treatment: approximately 18 received Ad26.COV2.S at low or high dose, single or two shots; 5 received placebo; per-sample allocation not given. The investigators took samples on day 63 after the first vaccine or placebo injection. Cohort 1b enrolled adults aged 18-55 years in Boston. The repertoire was sequenced with immunoSEQ multiplex PCR; TCRdb's copy has only in-frame clones and lacks some. The table records about 440,000 clones, about nine tenths of them present only once. The V end was cut by 4 bases, the J end by 0 bases, with 7 bases between. The CDR3 has 14 amino acids. CDR1 and CDR2 (germline): LNHDA, SQIVND (reference sequence).

V gene TRBV19 combines with J gene TRBJ1-5, with D unresolved. The sample was peripheral blood, taken in a trial of Ad26.COV2.S vaccine versus placebo. The TCR sequence derives from a person aged 18-65 years who received the Ad26.COV2.S COVID-19 vaccine or a placebo. CDR3 region: CASSKGYSNQPQHF. Written as DNA, the CDR3 is TGTGCCAGTAGTAAGGGATATAGCAATCAGCCCCAGCATTTT.